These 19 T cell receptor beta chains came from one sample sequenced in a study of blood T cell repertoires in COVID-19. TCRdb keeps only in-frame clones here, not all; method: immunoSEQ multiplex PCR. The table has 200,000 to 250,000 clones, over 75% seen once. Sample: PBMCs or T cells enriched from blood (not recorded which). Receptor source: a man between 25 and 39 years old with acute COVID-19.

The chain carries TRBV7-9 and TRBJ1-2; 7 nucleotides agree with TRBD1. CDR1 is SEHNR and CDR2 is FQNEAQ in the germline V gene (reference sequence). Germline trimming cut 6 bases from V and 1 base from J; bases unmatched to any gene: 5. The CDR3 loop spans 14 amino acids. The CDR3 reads CASSRQGLNYGYTF. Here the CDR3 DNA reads TGTGCCAGCAGTCGACAGGGACTTAACTATGGCTACACCTTC.

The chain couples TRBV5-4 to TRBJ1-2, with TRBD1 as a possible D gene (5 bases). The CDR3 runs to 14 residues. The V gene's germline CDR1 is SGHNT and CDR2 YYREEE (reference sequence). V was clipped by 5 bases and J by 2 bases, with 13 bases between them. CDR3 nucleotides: TGTGCCAGCAGGCGGGCCGGGGGGAACTATGGCTACACCTTC. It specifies CASRRAGGNYGYTF.

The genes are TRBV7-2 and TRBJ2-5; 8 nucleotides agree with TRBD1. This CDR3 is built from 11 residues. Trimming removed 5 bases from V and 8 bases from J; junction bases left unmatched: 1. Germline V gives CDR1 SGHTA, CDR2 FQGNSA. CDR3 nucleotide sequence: TGTGCCAGCAGCGGACAGGGTACCCAGTACTTC. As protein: CASSGQGTQYF.

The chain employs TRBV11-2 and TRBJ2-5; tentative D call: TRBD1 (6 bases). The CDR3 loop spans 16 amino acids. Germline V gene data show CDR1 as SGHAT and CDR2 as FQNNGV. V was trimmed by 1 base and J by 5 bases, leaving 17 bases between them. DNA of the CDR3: TGTGCCAGCAGCTTAGGCAGGGGTACCCGCCGGGAGACCCAGTACTTC. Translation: CASSLGRGTRRETQYF.

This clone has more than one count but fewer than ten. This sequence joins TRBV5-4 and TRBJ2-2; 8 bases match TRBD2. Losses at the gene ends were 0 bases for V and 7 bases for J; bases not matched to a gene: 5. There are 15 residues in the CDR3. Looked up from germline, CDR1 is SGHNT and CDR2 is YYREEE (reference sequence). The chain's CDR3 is CASSLAGGAYGELFF. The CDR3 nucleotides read TGTGCCAGCAGCTTGGCCGGGGGGGCCTACGGGGAGCTGTTTTTT.

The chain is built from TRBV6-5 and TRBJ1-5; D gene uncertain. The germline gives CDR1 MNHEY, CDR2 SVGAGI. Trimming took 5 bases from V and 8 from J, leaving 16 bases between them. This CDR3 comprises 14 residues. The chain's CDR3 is CASSPNTPSEPQHF. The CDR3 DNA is TGTGCCAGCAGTCCCAACACCCCTAGTGAGCCCCAGCATTTT.

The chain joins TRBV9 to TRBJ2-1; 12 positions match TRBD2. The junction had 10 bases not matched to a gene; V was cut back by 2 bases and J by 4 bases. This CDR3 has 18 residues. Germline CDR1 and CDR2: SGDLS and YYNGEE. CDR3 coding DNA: TGTGCCAGCAGCGTTGTACCCCAGCTAGCGGGGGGGTACAATGAGCAGTTCTTC. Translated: CASSVVPQLAGGYNEQFF.

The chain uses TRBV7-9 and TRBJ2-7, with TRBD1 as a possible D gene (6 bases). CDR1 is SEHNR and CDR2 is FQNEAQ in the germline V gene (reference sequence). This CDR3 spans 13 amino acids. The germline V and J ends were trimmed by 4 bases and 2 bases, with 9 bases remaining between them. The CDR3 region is CASSSDRPYEQYF. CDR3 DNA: TGTGCCAGCAGCTCGGACAGACCCTACGAGCAGTACTTC.

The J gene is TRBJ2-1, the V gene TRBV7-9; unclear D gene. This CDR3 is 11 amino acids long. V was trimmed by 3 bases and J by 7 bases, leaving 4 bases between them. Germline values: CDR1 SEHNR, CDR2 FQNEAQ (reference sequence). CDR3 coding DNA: TGTGCCAGCAGCTTCTTGAATGAGCAGTTCTTC. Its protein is CASSFLNEQFF.

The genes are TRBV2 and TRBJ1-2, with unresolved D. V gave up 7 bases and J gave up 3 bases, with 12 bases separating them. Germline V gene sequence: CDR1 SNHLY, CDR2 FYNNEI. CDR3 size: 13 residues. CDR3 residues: CASTLHGDYGYTF. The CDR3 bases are TGTGCCAGCACCCTCCACGGGGACTATGGCTACACCTTC.

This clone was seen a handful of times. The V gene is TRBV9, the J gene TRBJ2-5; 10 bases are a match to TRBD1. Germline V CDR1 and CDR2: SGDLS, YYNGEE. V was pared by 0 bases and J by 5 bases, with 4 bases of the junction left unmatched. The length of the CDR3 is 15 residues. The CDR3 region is CASSVEGQGLETQYF. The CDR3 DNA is TGTGCCAGCAGCGTAGAGGGACAGGGGTTGGAGACCCAGTACTTC.

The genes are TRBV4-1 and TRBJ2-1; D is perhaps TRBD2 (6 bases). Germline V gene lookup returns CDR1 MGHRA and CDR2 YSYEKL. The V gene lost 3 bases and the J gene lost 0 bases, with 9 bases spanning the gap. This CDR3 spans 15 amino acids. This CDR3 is CASSHVGGSYNEQFF. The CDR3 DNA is TGCGCCAGCAGCCACGTCGGGGGCTCCTACAATGAGCAGTTCTTC.

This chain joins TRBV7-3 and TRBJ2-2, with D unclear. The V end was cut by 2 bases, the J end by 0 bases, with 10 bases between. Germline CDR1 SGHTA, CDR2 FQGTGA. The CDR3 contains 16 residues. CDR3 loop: CASSLYNNANTGELFF. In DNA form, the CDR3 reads TGTGCCAGCAGCTTATATAACAACGCGAACACCGGGGAGCTGTTTTTT.

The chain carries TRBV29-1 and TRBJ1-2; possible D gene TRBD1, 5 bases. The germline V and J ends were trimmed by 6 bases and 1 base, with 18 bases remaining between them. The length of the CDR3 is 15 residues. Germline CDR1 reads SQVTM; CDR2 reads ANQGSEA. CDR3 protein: CSVNALMGGNYGYTF. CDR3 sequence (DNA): TGCAGCGTCAATGCCCTTATGGGGGGTAACTATGGCTACACCTTC.

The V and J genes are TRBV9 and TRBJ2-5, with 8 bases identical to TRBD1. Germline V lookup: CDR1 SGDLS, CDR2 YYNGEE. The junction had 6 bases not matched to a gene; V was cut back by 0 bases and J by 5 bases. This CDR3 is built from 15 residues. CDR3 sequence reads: CASSVGAGGFETQYF. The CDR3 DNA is TGTGCCAGCAGCGTAGGTGCAGGGGGCTTCGAGACCCAGTACTTC.

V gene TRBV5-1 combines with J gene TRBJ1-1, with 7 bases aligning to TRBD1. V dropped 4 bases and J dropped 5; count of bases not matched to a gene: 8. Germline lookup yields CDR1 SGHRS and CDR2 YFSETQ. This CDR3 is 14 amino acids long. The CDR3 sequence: CASSPDRVGTEAFF. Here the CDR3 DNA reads TGCGCCAGCAGCCCAGACAGGGTAGGAACTGAAGCTTTCTTT.

CDR3 protein: CATSDPHPTGCVGEQYF. The CDR3, as DNA: TGTGCCACCAGTGATCCTCATCCCACAGGGTGTGTCGGCGAGCAGTACTTC. V and J are TRBV24-1 and TRBJ2-7, with a tentative D call TRBD1 (6 bases). V lost 3 bases, J lost 6 bases, and 23 bases lay in between. In germline, CDR1 is KGHDR, CDR2 SFDVKD. This CDR3 spans 17 amino acids.

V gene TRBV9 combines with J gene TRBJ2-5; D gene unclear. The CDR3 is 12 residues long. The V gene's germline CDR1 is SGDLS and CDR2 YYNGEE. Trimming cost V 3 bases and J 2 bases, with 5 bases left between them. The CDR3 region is CASSGQQETQYF. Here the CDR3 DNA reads TGTGCCAGCAGCGGTCAGCAAGAGACCCAGTACTTC.

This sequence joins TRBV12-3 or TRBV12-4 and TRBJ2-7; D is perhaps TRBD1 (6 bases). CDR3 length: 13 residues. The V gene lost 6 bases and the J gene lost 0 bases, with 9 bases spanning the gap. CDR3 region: CASRGALSYEQYF. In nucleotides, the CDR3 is TGTGCCAGCAGGGGGGCCCTCTCCTACGAGCAGTACTTC.